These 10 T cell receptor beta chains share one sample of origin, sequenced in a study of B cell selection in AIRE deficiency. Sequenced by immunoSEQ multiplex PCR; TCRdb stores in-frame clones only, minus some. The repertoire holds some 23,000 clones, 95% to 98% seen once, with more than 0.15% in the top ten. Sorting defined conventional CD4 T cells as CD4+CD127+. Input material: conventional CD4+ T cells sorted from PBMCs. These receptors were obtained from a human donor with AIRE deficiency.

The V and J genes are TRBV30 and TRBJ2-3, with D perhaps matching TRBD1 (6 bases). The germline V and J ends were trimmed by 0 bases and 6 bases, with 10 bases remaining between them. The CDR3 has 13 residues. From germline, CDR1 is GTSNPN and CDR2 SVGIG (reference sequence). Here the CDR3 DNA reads TGTGCCTGGAGTGTCCCAGGGGCCGATACGCAGTATTTT. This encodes CAWSVPGADTQYF.

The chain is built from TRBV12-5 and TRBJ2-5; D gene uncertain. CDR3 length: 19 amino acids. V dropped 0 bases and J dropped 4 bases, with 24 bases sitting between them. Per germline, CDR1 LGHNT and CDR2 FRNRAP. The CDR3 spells CASGLVEKKETISSETQYF. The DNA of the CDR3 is TGTGCTAGTGGTTTGGTAGAAAAAAAGGAGACCATTAGTTCAGAGACCCAGTACTTC.

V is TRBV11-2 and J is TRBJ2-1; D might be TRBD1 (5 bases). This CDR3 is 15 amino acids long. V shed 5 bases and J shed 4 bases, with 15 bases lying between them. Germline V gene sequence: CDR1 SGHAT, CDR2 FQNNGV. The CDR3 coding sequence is TGTGCCAGCAGCCTAAGACGCGACAGTTACAATGAGCAGTTCTTC. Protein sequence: CASSLRRDSYNEQFF.

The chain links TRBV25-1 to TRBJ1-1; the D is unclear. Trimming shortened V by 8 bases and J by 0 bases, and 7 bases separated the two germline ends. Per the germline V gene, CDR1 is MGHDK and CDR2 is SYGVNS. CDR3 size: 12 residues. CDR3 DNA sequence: TGTGCCAGCCAAACAGTGAACACTGAAGCTTTCTTT. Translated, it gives CASQTVNTEAFF.

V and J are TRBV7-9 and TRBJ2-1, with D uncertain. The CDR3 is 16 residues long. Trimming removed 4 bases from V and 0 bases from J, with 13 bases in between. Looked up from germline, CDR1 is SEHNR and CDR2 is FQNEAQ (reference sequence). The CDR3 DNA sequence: TGTGCCAGCAGCTCCCAGTGGTGGGGCTCCTACAATGAGCAGTTCTTC. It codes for CASSSQWWGSYNEQFF.

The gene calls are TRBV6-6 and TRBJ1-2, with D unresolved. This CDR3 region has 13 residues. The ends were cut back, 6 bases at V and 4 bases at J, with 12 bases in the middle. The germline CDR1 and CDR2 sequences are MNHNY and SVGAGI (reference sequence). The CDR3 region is CASSLDGRYGYTF. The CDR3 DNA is TGTGCCAGCAGCTTAGACGGACGCTATGGCTACACCTTC.

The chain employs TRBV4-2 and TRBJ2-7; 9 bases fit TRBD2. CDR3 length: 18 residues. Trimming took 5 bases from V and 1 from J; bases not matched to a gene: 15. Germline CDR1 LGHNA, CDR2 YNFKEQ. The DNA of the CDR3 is TGTGCCAGCAGCTTGGCTAAATTTAGACTAGCGGATTCCTACGAGCAGTACTTC. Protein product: CASSLAKFRLADSYEQYF.

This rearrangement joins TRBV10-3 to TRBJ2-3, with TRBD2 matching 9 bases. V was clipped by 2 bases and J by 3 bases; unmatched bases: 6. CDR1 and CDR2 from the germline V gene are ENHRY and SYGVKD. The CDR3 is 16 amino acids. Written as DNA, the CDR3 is TGTGCCATCAGTGAGAGGGCGGGGGGGAAAACAGATACGCAGTATTTT. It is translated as CAISERAGGKTDTQYF.

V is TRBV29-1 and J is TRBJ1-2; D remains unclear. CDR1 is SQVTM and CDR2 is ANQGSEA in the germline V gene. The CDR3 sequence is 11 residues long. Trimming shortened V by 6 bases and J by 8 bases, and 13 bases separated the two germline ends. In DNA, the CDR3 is TGCAGCGTCGCAGACCCCGGGGGCTACACCTTC. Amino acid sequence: CSVADPGGYTF.

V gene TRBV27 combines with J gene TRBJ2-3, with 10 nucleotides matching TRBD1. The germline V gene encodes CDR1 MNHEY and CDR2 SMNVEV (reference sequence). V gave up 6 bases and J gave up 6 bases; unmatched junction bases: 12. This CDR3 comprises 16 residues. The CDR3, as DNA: TGTGCCAGCAGGCCAGCGATTGGGACAGGGGTCGATACGCAGTATTTT. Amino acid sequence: CASRPAIGTGVDTQYF.